This T cell receptor (beta chain) was recovered during a study of blood T cell repertoires in COVID-19. Per the original data handling: Amplification from reference gene primers served as the basis for estimated nucleated cell counts. The assay was immunoSEQ multiplex PCR, and TCRdb's table has in-frame clones only and misses some. From that table come the V and J calls and clone size; the DNA was used to work out D and trimming. The table records under 150,000 clones, approximately 81% of them present only once. Germline CDR1 and CDR2: KGHSH and LQKENI. Trimming removed 4 bases at V and 3 bases at J, with 7 bases between. This CDR3 comprises 13 residues. This clone was recorded only once.

The V gene is TRBV18, the J gene TRBJ1-5; D gene uncertain. The origin of this receptor is a woman aged 55-70 years with active or convalescent COVID-19. Sample: peripheral blood. CDR3 bases: TGTGCCAGCTCACAACAGACCAATCAGCCCCAGCATTTT. Its translation: CASSQQTNQPQHF.